The 16 T cell receptor beta chains in this list originate from one sample, sequenced in a study of blood T cell repertoires in COVID-19. Assay used: immunoSEQ multiplex PCR; TCRdb lists only in-frame clones, some missing. In the table there are 200,000 to 300,000 clones, around 84% of which are singletons. The sample was peripheral blood. The receptors originated from a man aged 55 to 70 with acute or convalescent COVID-19.

The gene calls are TRBV5-1 and TRBJ2-2; 7 nucleotides agree with TRBD1. V lost 4 bases, J lost 7 bases, and 7 bases stayed unmatched. This CDR3 comprises 14 residues. Germline V gives CDR1 SGHRS, CDR2 YFSETQ. In DNA, the CDR3 is TGCGCCAGCAGCGGGCAGGGGGTCATCGGGGAGCTGTTTTTT. This sequence encodes CASSGQGVIGELFF.

This clone occurred a few times. The chain links TRBV7-9 to TRBJ2-1; a possible D gene is TRBD2 (5 bases). Germline V gene data show CDR1 as SEHNR and CDR2 as FQNEAQ (reference sequence). The CDR3 totals 19 residues. Trimming cost V 2 bases and J 0 bases, with 20 bases left between them. The CDR3 is CASSLMVWGAVRSYNEQFF. The CDR3 DNA is TGTGCCAGCAGCTTAATGGTTTGGGGAGCGGTTCGCTCCTACAATGAGCAGTTCTTC.

This clone is a singleton in its sample. V usage is TRBV6-2 or TRBV6-3 and J usage is TRBJ1-6; D is uncertain. Germline V gene data show CDR1 as MNHEY and CDR2 as SVGEGT. Between the trimmed V and J ends, which lost 5 bases and 6 bases, there was a span of 17 bases. The CDR3 length is 16 residues. CDR3 amino acids: CASSPRVSATNSPLHF. The CDR3 DNA reads TGTGCCAGCAGTCCCCGTGTTTCAGCGACTAATTCACCCCTCCACTTT.

The chain couples TRBV3-1 (or the pseudogene TRBV3-2) to TRBJ1-3, with 7 nucleotides matching TRBD1. Losses at the gene ends were 1 base for V and 1 base for J; bases not matched to a gene: 10. This CDR3 contains 18 residues. Germline values: CDR1 LGHDT, CDR2 YNNKEL (reference sequence). The CDR3 reads CASSQGEDRILSGNTIYF. CDR3 sequence (DNA): TGTGCCAGCAGCCAAGGAGAGGACAGGATTTTATCTGGAAACACCATATATTTT.

The V gene is TRBV7-3, the J gene TRBJ2-1, with 11 bases matching TRBD2. The germline V gene encodes CDR1 SGHTA and CDR2 FQGTGA. This CDR3 comprises 17 residues. J was trimmed by 7 bases and V by 0 bases; bases with no gene match: 8. CDR3 in amino acids: CASSLTLTSGGINEQFF. CDR3 sequence (DNA): TGTGCCAGCAGCTTAACGCTCACTAGCGGGGGAATAAATGAGCAGTTCTTC. The complete variable domain, with remaining parts taken from reference TRBV7-3 and TRBJ2-1, reads GAGVSQTPSNKVTEKGKYVELRCDPISGHTALYWYRQSLGQGPEFLIYFQGTGAADDSGLPNDRFFAVRPEGSVSTLKIQRTERGDSAVYLCASSLTLTSGGINEQFFGPGTRLTVL.

V and J are TRBV5-8 and TRBJ1-3; weak D call: TRBD1 (6 bases). V gave up 6 bases and J gave up 5 bases, with 18 bases separating them. Germline CDR1 is SGHTS and CDR2 is YDEGEE. The CDR3 covers 15 residues. The CDR3 DNA reads TGTGCCAGCACCCCTGAGGTCAGGGGAAGAAACACCATATATTTT. Residues: CASTPEVRGRNTIYF. Supplemented by reference TRBV5-8 and TRBJ1-3, the full variable domain reads EAGVTQSPTHLIKTRGQQATLRCSPISGHTSVYWYQQALGLGLQFLLWYDEGEERNRGNFPPRFSGRQFPNYSSELNVNALELEDSALYLCASTPEVRGRNTIYFGEGSWLTVV.

The rearrangement links TRBV7-6 to TRBJ2-7; 14 bases line up with TRBD2. The germline CDR1 and CDR2 sequences are SGHVS and FNYEAQ. The CDR3 covers 16 residues. V lost 5 bases to trimming and J lost 2 bases; unmatched junction nucleotides: 5. CDR3 sequence (DNA): TGTGCCAGCAGCCGGAGACTAGCGGGAGGGACCTACGAGCAGTACTTC. This translates into CASSRRLAGGTYEQYF.

This chain uses TRBV5-6 with TRBJ1-1; 11 bases line up with TRBD1. The CDR3 runs 15 residues. Germline loops: CDR1 SGHDT, CDR2 YYEEEE. V trimming: 3 bases; J trimming: 4 bases; junction bases outside the gene matches: 5. The CDR3 is CASSWYGTGGTEAFF. DNA of the CDR3: TGTGCCAGCAGCTGGTATGGGACAGGGGGCACTGAAGCTTTCTTT.

The V gene is TRBV27, the J gene TRBJ2-7, with a weak D call TRBD2 (6 bases). Between the trimmed V and J ends, which lost 5 bases and 2 bases, there was a span of 16 bases. CDR1 and CDR2 from the germline V gene are MNHEY and SMNVEV (reference sequence). CDR3 length equals 15 residues. CDR3: CASSPGTFVAYEQYF. As DNA, the CDR3 is TGTGCCAGCAGTCCCGGGACTTTCGTGGCCTACGAGCAGTACTTC.

The chain links TRBV19 to TRBJ1-1; TRBD1 agrees at 8 bases. Germline CDR1 LNHDA, CDR2 SQIVND (reference sequence). The length of the CDR3 is 13 residues. Losses at the gene ends were 6 bases for V and 5 bases for J; bases not matched to a gene: 5. CDR3 region: CASRRTGRTEAFF. The DNA for the CDR3 is TGTGCCAGTAGGAGGACAGGGAGAACTGAAGCTTTCTTT.

The rearrangement links TRBV25-1 to TRBJ1-2; 9 nucleotides line up with TRBD1. The CDR3 consists of 15 residues. With 4 bases clipped from V and 7 bases from J, the junction kept 10 bases outside the gene matches. Germline CDR1 reads MGHDK; CDR2 reads SYGVNS. The CDR3 sequence: CASSALAGTGLGYTF. Here the CDR3 DNA reads TGTGCCAGCAGTGCCCTAGCTGGGACAGGGCTTGGCTACACCTTC.

V and J are TRBV10-3 and TRBJ2-3, with TRBD1 matching over 9 bases. The CDR3 has 14 amino acids. Trimming at V came to 6 bases and at J to 3 bases, leaving 4 bases not matched to a gene. The germline V gene encodes CDR1 ENHRY and CDR2 SYGVKD. The CDR3 loop is CAIRRTGDTDTQYF. CDR3 DNA sequence: TGTGCCATCAGGAGGACAGGGGATACAGATACGCAGTATTTT.

This chain joins TRBV2 and TRBJ2-1, with D maybe TRBD2 (5 bases). The CDR3 contains 13 residues. Per the germline V gene, CDR1 is SNHLY and CDR2 is FYNNEI. The V gene lost 6 bases and the J gene lost 0 bases, with 6 bases spanning the gap. CDR3 in amino acids: CASRLVSYNEQFF. The CDR3 DNA reads as TGTGCCAGCAGACTAGTCTCCTACAATGAGCAGTTCTTC.

The CDR3 region has the DNA TGTGCCAGCAGTGAGGGGACAGGGGGGAACACTGAAGCTTTCTTT. Protein product: CASSEGTGGNTEAFF. This chain joins TRBV6-1 and TRBJ1-1; 11 nucleotides align to TRBD1. This CDR3 is built from 15 residues. CDR1 and CDR2 from the germline V gene are MNHNS and SASEGT. Germline trimming cut 3 bases from V and 1 base from J; bases unmatched to any gene: 1.

The CDR3 region is CASSQSFGQVGSYGYTF. The CDR3 coding sequence is TGTGCCAGCAGCCAATCCTTCGGACAGGTCGGAAGCTATGGCTACACCTTC. The V and J genes are TRBV3-1 (or the pseudogene TRBV3-2) and TRBJ1-2; 7 positions agree with TRBD1. The germline V gene encodes CDR1 LGHDT and CDR2 YNNKEL (reference sequence). The length of the CDR3 is 17 residues. V was pared by 2 bases and J by 4 bases, with 13 bases of the junction left unmatched.

The V gene is TRBV4-1, the J gene TRBJ2-7, with D possibly matching TRBD2 (7 bases). Germline CDR1 MGHRA, CDR2 YSYEKL. This CDR3 region has 15 residues. The germline V and J ends were trimmed by 1 base and 2 bases, with 12 bases remaining between them. This CDR3 reads CASSQARGGPYEQYF. CDR3 DNA sequence: TGCGCCAGCAGCCAAGCCAGGGGAGGGCCCTACGAGCAGTACTTC.